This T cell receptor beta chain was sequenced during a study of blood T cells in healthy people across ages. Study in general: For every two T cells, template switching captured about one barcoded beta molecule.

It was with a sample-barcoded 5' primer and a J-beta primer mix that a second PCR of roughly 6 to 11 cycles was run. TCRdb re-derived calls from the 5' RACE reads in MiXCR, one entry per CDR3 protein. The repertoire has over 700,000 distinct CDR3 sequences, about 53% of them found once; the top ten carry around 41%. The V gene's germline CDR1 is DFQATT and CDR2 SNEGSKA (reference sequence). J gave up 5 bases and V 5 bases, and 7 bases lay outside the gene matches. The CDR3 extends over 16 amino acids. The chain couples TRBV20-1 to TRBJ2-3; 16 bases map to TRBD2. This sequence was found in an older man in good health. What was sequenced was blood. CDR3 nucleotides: TGCAGTGCTGGTGGGACTAGCGGGAGGGCGGGAGATACGCAGTATTTT. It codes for CSAGGTSGRAGDTQYF.